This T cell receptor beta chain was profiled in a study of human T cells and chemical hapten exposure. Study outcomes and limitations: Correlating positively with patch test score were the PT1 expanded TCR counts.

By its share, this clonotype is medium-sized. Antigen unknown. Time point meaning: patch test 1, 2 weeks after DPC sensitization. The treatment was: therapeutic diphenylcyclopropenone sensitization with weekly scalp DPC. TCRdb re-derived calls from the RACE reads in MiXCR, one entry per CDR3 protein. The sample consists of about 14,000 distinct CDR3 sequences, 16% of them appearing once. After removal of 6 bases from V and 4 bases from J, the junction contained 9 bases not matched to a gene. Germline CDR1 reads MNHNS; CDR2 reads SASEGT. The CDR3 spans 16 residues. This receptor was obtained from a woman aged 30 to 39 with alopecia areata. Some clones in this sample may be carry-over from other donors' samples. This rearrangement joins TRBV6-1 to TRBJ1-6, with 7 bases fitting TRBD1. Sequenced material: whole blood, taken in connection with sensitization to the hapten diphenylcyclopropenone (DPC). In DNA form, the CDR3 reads TGTGCCAGCAGAGGACAGGAGAAACTTTATAATTCACCCCTCCACTTT. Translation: CASRGQEKLYNSPLHF.